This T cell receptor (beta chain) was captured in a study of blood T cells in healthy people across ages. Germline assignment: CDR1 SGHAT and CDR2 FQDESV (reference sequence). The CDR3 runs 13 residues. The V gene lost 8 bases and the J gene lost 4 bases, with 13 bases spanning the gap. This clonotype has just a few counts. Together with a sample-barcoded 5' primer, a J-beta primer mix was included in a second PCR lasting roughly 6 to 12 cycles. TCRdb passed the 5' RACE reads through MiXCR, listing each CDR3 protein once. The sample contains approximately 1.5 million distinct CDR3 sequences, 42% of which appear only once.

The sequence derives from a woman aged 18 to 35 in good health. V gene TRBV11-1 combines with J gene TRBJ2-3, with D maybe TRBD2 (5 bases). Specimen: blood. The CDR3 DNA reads TGTGCCAGCCGAAGGAGGAGTCCAGATACGCAGTATTTT. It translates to CASRRRSPDTQYF.